This T cell receptor (beta chain) was sequenced during a study of blood T cell repertoires in COVID-19. Germline loops: CDR1 DFQATT, CDR2 SNEGSKA (reference sequence). J was trimmed by 10 bases and V by 3 bases; bases with no gene match: 13. There are 16 residues in the CDR3. Measured with immunoSEQ multiplex PCR; TCRdb has only the in-frame clones, and not every one. The sample includes approximately 220,000 clones, 83% of them seen just once. The source material was PBMCs or T cells enriched from blood (not recorded which). The source is a woman in her thirties or forties who had been exposed to COVID-19. This chain joins TRBV20-1 and TRBJ2-1; TRBD2 matches at 12 bases. The CDR3 loop reads CSASSPTSGGRGEQFF. Written as DNA, the CDR3 is TGCAGTGCTAGTTCCCCGACTAGCGGGGGACGAGGGGAGCAGTTCTTC.